This paragraph covers one T cell receptor (beta chain) sequence. Its specific antigen is unknown. No quality values exist for individual bases; no much larger clone is one base distant. Collaborating institutions collected whole blood in K2EDTA tubes following their own protocols. For TCRbeta analysis, collaborators shipped samples in one of three forms: frozen whole blood, isolated PBMCs, or DNA extracted from either of those sample types. This record comes from a study of blood T cell repertoires in COVID-19 (dated by TCRdb to 2020 to 2022). Looking at the study overall: The collaborator samples originated in the United States, Italy and Spain and spanned the acute and convalescent phases of COVID-19. The material from the prospective study consisted of cDNA or gDNA derived from T cells, B-cell-depleted T cells, or PBMCs. Where available, HLA class I and class II types were taken from metadata supplied by the sample provider and were not determined by assay-based typing. Nearly every sample came with metadata listing a de-identified subject ID, COVID-19 status, age in years and sex. Samples came from the ongoing ImmuneRACE study (first 160 participants) plus 1,254 subjects from 6 global collaborators. The repertoires were released in a freely available public database intended as a resource for research on the immune response to SARS-CoV-2. The dataset comprised deeply sampled blood TCRbeta repertoires from subjects exposed to, actively infected with, or recovered from COVID-19. Points the paper makes about the study in general: Clinical and demographic metadata were provided uncurated, with the amount varying by source and participant.

Looking up the germline V gene (reference sequence) yields CDR1 SEHNR and CDR2 FQNEAQ. The CDR3 sequence holds 18 residues, the cysteine and phenylalanine included. Only the CDR3 DNA is retained, 54 bases long and in frame from the first base. For this chain, trimming is 4 bases at the V end and 2 bases at the J end, and the number of junction bases without a gene match is 7. The immunoSEQ Assay, a bias-controlled multiplex PCR, was used to amplify TCRbeta CDR3 regions from genomic DNA. The original pipeline was this. The number of nucleated cells in each sample was estimated from the amplification of reference gene primers within the assay. Sequence reads were collapsed and filtered to measure the absolute abundance of every unique TCRbeta CDR3 rearrangement. For each sample, productive Simpson clonality was calculated as the square root of Simpson's diversity index over productive rearrangements. TCRdb provides this immuneACCESS table in a form limited to in-frame rearrangements. Some clones are lacking; in checked studies, under half of them reflect an unresolved V gene, and why the rest are absent is not known. The V and J calls and the clone size are those of that table, but D and trimming were determined from the DNA. The sample table holds roughly 76,000 clones, of which over 75% were seen once. 29% of the sample is taken by the ten largest.

The TCR originated in an elderly woman with active or convalescent COVID-19. The V gene is TRBV7-9 and the J gene is TRBJ2-3; 15 bases in the middle match TRBD2. The sequencing sample was made of peripheral blood. In nucleotide form, the sequence is TGTGCCAGCAGCTCTTTCGGGACTAGCGGGGGGCACACAGATACGCAGTATTTT. This codes for CASSSFGTSGGHTDTQYF.